The 21 T cell receptor beta chains given below trace back to one sample, sequenced in a study of response to subunit inactivated influenza vaccine. Via MiXCR, TCRdb re-called the RT-PCR reads, giving one row per CDR3 protein. Of over 650,000 distinct CDR3 sequences in the sample, approximately 17% were seen once. The source was PBMCs from blood, collected 5 days after vaccination. These TCRs come from a man aged 50 to 59 who received an inactivated influenza vaccine.

This clonotype was seen a few times. The V and J genes are TRBV4-2 and TRBJ1-5; 10 nucleotides align to TRBD1. V was clipped by 4 bases and J by 11 bases; unmatched bases: 14. Germline V CDR1 and CDR2: LGHNA, YNFKEQ. The CDR3 extends over 16 amino acids. DNA for the CDR3: TGTGCCAGCAGCCGAGACGTCGGGACAGGGGAATTAGCCCAGCATTTT. Amino acids: CASSRDVGTGELAQHF.

This clonotype turned up a few times. The rearrangement uses TRBV7-2 and TRBJ1-2; no reliable D call. Germline V gene lookup returns CDR1 SGHTA and CDR2 FQGNSA. The V gene lost 2 bases and the J gene lost 8 bases, with 12 bases spanning the gap. This CDR3 contains 13 residues. CDR3 sequence reads: CASSLRQDRGYTF. In DNA, the CDR3 is TGTGCCAGCAGCTTAAGGCAAGATCGGGGCTACACCTTC. Full variable domain (outside the CDR3, taken from reference TRBV7-2 and TRBJ1-2): GAGVSQSPSNKVTEKGKDVELRCDPISGHTALYWYRQSLGQGLEFLIYFQGNSAPDKSGLPSDRFSAERTGGSVSTLTIQRTQQEDSAVYLCASSLRQDRGYTFGSGTRLTVV.

In its sample, this clonotype was seen a few times. CDR3 sequence reads: CSVVLQGYEQYF. CDR3 bases: TGCAGCGTTGTCCTCCAAGGGTACGAGCAGTACTTC. J is TRBJ2-7 and V is TRBV29-1; D call uncertain. There are 12 residues in the CDR3. V lost 4 bases and J 4 bases, leaving 11 bases between the germline ends. Germline V gene lookup returns CDR1 SQVTM and CDR2 ANQGSEA.

This clonotype was counted only a few times. The chain employs TRBV20-1 and TRBJ2-7, with 9 positions matching TRBD1. CDR1 and CDR2 from the germline V gene are DFQATT and SNEGSKA (reference sequence). The CDR3 sequence is 13 residues long. The junction had 7 bases not matched to a gene; V was cut back by 7 bases and J by 3 bases. In nucleotides, the CDR3 is TGCAGTGGTGAGGACAGGGGAAACTACGAGCAGTACTTC. Translating it yields CSGEDRGNYEQYF.

This clonotype was seen a few times. The chain links TRBV20-1 to TRBJ2-7; TRBD2 is a possible D gene (5 bases). The CDR3 runs to 14 residues. Germline V gene lookup returns CDR1 DFQATT and CDR2 SNEGSKA (reference sequence). This CDR3 is CSVNAAGRGYEQYF. The CDR3 nucleotides are TGCAGCGTGAACGCGGCAGGTCGGGGCTACGAGCAGTACTTC.

This rearrangement joins TRBV15 to TRBJ2-5; 8 positions agree with TRBD2. CDR1 and CDR2 from the germline V gene are LNHNV and YYDKDF (reference sequence). Germline trimming cut 5 bases from V and 4 bases from J; bases unmatched to any gene: 15. The CDR3 is 17 amino acids. The CDR3 is CATSLKGSGGFAETQYF. The CDR3 DNA follows: TGTGCCACCAGCCTAAAAGGGAGCGGGGGTTTCGCAGAGACCCAGTACTTC.

This clonotype was counted a few times. The V gene is TRBV4-3, the J gene TRBJ2-6; unclear D gene. CDR3 length: 18 residues. The V gene lost 1 base and the J gene lost 4 bases, with 17 bases spanning the gap. Germline lookup yields CDR1 LGHNA and CDR2 YSLEER. CDR3 DNA sequence: TGCGCCAGCAGCCAAGCCGGGTTTGGGTTGGAAGGGGCCAACGTCCTGACTTTC. Translating it yields CASSQAGFGLEGANVLTF.

This clonotype has just a few counts. This chain connects TRBV27 to TRBJ2-7; 8 positions match TRBD1. Per germline, CDR1 MNHEY and CDR2 SMNVEV (reference sequence). J gave up 6 bases and V 6 bases, and 7 bases lay outside the gene matches. The CDR3 is made up of 13 amino acids. CDR3 sequence (DNA): TGTGCCAGCAGAGGGACAGGTTATTTCGAGCAGTACTTC. As protein: CASRGTGYFEQYF.

This chain uses TRBV12-3 or TRBV12-4 with TRBJ2-7; D tentatively fits TRBD1 or TRBD2 (5 bases each). The CDR3 covers 14 residues. The ends were cut back, 5 bases at V and 4 bases at J, with 15 bases in the middle. CDR3 amino acids: CASSPLGDAYEQYF. CDR3 in DNA: TGTGCCAGCAGTCCTCTCGGGGACGCGTACGAGCAGTACTTC.

This clonotype was seen only a few times. This chain connects TRBV5-1 to TRBJ2-1; D might be TRBD1 (5 bases). The CDR3 covers 15 residues. With 0 bases removed from V and 7 bases from J, the gap between germline ends came to 14 bases. Looked up from germline, CDR1 is SGHRS and CDR2 is YFSETQ. The CDR3 loop reads CASSLAAGIGNEQFF. For the CDR3, the DNA is TGCGCCAGCAGCTTGGCCGCAGGGATTGGGAATGAGCAGTTCTTC.

The rearrangement links TRBV6-1 to TRBJ1-1, with D perhaps matching TRBD1 (5 bases). Germline assignment: CDR1 MNHNS and CDR2 SASEGT. V lost 1 base, J lost 6 bases, and 9 bases lay in between. This CDR3 is 13 amino acids long. CDR3 loop: CASSEVGVAEAFF. CDR3 DNA: TGTGCCAGCAGTGAAGTGGGGGTCGCTGAAGCTTTCTTT.

This rearrangement joins TRBV6-6 to TRBJ1-2; D not resolved. The germline CDR1 and CDR2 sequences are MNHNY and SVGAGI (reference sequence). This CDR3 has 13 amino acids. V was cut by 2 bases and J by 1 base, with 5 bases left in between. The CDR3 DNA follows: TGTGCCAGCAGTTACGTAAGTAACTATGGCTACACCTTC. Translated, it gives CASSYVSNYGYTF.

This clonotype was detected many times. V gene TRBV7-2 combines with J gene TRBJ1-2; the match to TRBD1 covers 10 bases. The germline gives CDR1 SGHTA, CDR2 FQGNSA. The CDR3 runs 15 residues. V trimming: 5 bases; J trimming: 4 bases; junction bases outside the gene matches: 7. CDR3 sequence (DNA): TGTGCCAGCAGCCAAACGGGGACAGGGGCCTATGGCTACACCTTC. Translation: CASSQTGTGAYGYTF.

This clonotype came up a few times. This CDR3 reads CSARDQVPGNTGELFF. CDR3 bases: TGCAGTGCTAGAGATCAGGTGCCAGGGAACACCGGGGAGCTGTTTTTT. V gene TRBV20-1 combines with J gene TRBJ2-2; D uncertain. V was pared by 0 bases and J by 1 base, with 12 bases between. The CDR3 runs 16 residues. Looked up from germline, CDR1 is DFQATT and CDR2 is SNEGSKA (reference sequence).

The gene calls are TRBV20-1 and TRBJ1-2, with D possibly being TRBD1 (5 bases). CDR3 length: 10 residues. The V and J ends lost 7 bases and 8 bases respectively, with 11 bases between them. CDR1 and CDR2 from the germline V gene are DFQATT and SNEGSKA (reference sequence). The CDR3 is CSGGRGGYTF. CDR3 bases: TGCAGTGGGGGTAGGGGAGGCTACACCTTC.

V is TRBV20-1 and J is TRBJ2-7; 7 nucleotides line up with TRBD2. The CDR3 is 14 amino acids. Germline assignment: CDR1 DFQATT and CDR2 SNEGSKA (reference sequence). After removal of 0 bases from V and 0 bases from J, the junction contained 2 bases not matched to a gene. In nucleotides, the CDR3 is TGCAGTGCTAGAGAGGGGGGGGTCTCCTACGAGCAGTACTTC. Its translation is CSAREGGVSYEQYF.

The rearrangement uses TRBV10-3 and TRBJ2-7; D possibly uses TRBD1 or TRBD2 (8 bases each). V was clipped by 11 bases and J by 7 bases, with 21 bases between them. Germline lookup yields CDR1 ENHRY and CDR2 SYGVKD. There are 13 residues in the CDR3. The CDR3 loop is CASGGDRSKEQYF. In nucleotides, the CDR3 is TGTGCCTCGGGGGGGGACAGGTCTAAAGAGCAGTACTTC.

V usage is TRBV29-1 and J usage is TRBJ1-2, with D unclear. The CDR3 is made up of 12 amino acids. V lost 4 bases, J lost 7 bases, and 13 bases lay in between. From germline, CDR1 is SQVTM and CDR2 ANQGSEA. CDR3 sequence: CSVAQRAGGYTF. The CDR3 DNA reads TGCAGCGTTGCACAGAGGGCCGGTGGCTACACCTTC.

This clonotype was counted ten times or more. The chain joins TRBV7-2 to TRBJ2-1; tentative D call: TRBD2 (5 bases). Germline-derived CDR1 and CDR2 are SGHTA and FQGNSA. The CDR3 covers 17 residues. The ends were cut back, 0 bases at V and 3 bases at J, with 15 bases in the middle. The DNA for the CDR3 is TGTGCCAGCAGCTTAGCTTTAGTGGGAGCCTTCTACAATGAGCAGTTCTTC. Translated, it gives CASSLALVGAFYNEQFF.

This clonotype has just a few counts. The chain uses TRBV28 and TRBJ1-6, with 10 bases identical to TRBD1. The CDR3 length is 16 residues. V dropped 6 bases and J dropped 1; count of bases not matched to a gene: 3. Germline-derived CDR1 and CDR2 are MDHEN and SYDVKM. For the CDR3, the DNA is TGTGCCAGCAGCCCGGACAGGGGGTCCTATAATTCACCCCTCCACTTT. Translating gives CASSPDRGSYNSPLHF.

This clonotype appeared many times. V usage is TRBV7-9 and J usage is TRBJ2-5, with D unclear. Germline-derived CDR1 and CDR2 are SEHNR and FQNEAQ (reference sequence). The V end lost 2 bases, the J end lost 0 bases, and 7 bases lay between the germline ends. The CDR3 runs to 14 residues. The CDR3: CASSLMRYQETQYF. The CDR3 coding sequence is TGTGCCAGCAGCTTAATGAGGTACCAAGAGACCCAGTACTTC.